The next 21 T cell receptor beta chains were all read from a single sample in a study of T-cell memory formation after mild COVID-19. TCRdb used MiXCR to reprocess the 5' RACE reads, holding one entry per CDR3 protein. The table records over 150,000 distinct CDR3 sequences, around 13% of them present only once. Material for sequencing was PBMCs or a T cell subset sorted from them (not recorded which). Receptor source: a man aged 18 to 35 who had mild COVID-19 (a few samples of this study predate the infection). Cell type and time point are not known.

This clonotype was seen a few times. The V call is TRBV20-1, the J call TRBJ2-3; 10 nucleotides match TRBD1. V gave up 7 bases and J gave up 6 bases; unmatched junction bases: 7. CDR1 is DFQATT, CDR2 SNEGSKA, per germline (reference sequence). The CDR3 extends over 13 amino acids. The CDR3 nucleotides read TGCAGTGTAAGAGGGACAGGGGTTGATACGCAGTATTTT. Residues: CSVRGTGVDTQYF.

The rearrangement uses TRBV5-1 and TRBJ2-1; 7 positions match TRBD1. Unmatched junction bases numbered 9, after V lost 4 bases and J lost 8 bases. The CDR3 spans 14 residues. Germline CDR1 SGHRS, CDR2 YFSETQ. This CDR3 reads CASSPRPGQDEQFF. The DNA for the CDR3 is TGCGCCAGCAGCCCCAGGCCCGGACAGGATGAGCAGTTCTTC.

The rearrangement uses TRBV20-1 and TRBJ2-7, with 8 bases lining up with TRBD1. Trimming took 5 bases from V and 6 from J; bases not matched to a gene: 12. This CDR3 has 14 residues. Per germline, CDR1 DFQATT and CDR2 SNEGSKA (reference sequence). CDR3 sequence reads: CSALPGTGKGEQYV. The CDR3 nucleotides are TGCAGTGCTTTACCTGGGACAGGAAAGGGCGAGCAGTACGTC.

V gene TRBV7-9 combines with J gene TRBJ2-5; D possibly uses TRBD1 or TRBD2 (6 bases each). With 4 bases removed from V and 5 bases from J, the gap between germline ends came to 14 bases. The CDR3 totals 14 residues. Germline loops: CDR1 SEHNR, CDR2 FQNEAQ (reference sequence). The CDR3 DNA follows: TGTGCCAGCAGCTGGAAGGGGGGAGTCGAGACCCAGTACTTC. Translated: CASSWKGGVETQYF.

The V gene is TRBV7-2, the J gene TRBJ1-5, with no clear D. V was clipped by 3 bases and J by 1 base, with 10 bases between them. The germline V gene encodes CDR1 SGHTA and CDR2 FQGNSA. This CDR3 comprises 15 residues. CDR3 in amino acids: CASSFSGGSNQPQHF. The CDR3 coding sequence is TGTGCCAGCAGCTTTTCGGGAGGCAGCAATCAGCCCCAGCATTTT.

This clonotype was counted ten times or more. The chain has TRBV5-1 and TRBJ1-1, with a weak D call TRBD1 (6 bases). This CDR3 is built from 13 residues. Trimming took 3 bases from V and 4 from J, leaving 10 bases between them. The germline gives CDR1 SGHRS, CDR2 YFSETQ. The CDR3 DNA sequence: TGCGCCAGCAGCTCGGGGGCCACCACTGAAGCTTTCTTT. Translation: CASSSGATTEAFF.

The sample holds a few counts of this clonotype. For the CDR3, the DNA is TGTGCCAGCAGCGGGGGGGATACGCAGTATTTT. It is translated as CASSGGDTQYF. V gene TRBV5-5 combines with J gene TRBJ2-3; D may be TRBD2 (6 bases). Trimming pared 4 bases from V and 6 bases from J, leaving 6 bases between. The germline V gene encodes CDR1 SGHKS and CDR2 YYEKEE (reference sequence). CDR3 length: 11 residues.

This rearrangement joins TRBV3-1 to TRBJ2-5; 15 bases fit TRBD2. This CDR3 has 15 residues. Germline lookup yields CDR1 LGHDT and CDR2 YNNKEL (reference sequence). Germline trimming cut 4 bases from V and 9 bases from J; bases unmatched to any gene: 6. CDR3: CASSLDGLAGGAQYF. The CDR3, as DNA: TGTGCCAGCAGCCTCGACGGACTAGCGGGGGGGGCCCAGTACTTC.

The chain joins TRBV19 to TRBJ2-5, with D maybe TRBD2 (6 bases). Germline CDR1 LNHDA, CDR2 SQIVND (reference sequence). This CDR3 is 13 amino acids long. Trimming cost V 3 bases and J 7 bases, with 12 bases left between them. The DNA of the CDR3 is TGTGCCAGTAGTATGCGGGGCAGGATGACCCAGTACTTC. This codes for CASSMRGRMTQYF.

This clonotype was found a few times. The J gene is TRBJ1-5, the V gene TRBV6-2 or TRBV6-3, with D possibly being TRBD1 (6 bases). The V gene lost 5 bases and the J gene lost 2 bases, with 22 bases spanning the gap. Germline CDR1 reads MNHEY; CDR2 reads SVGEGT. The CDR3 has 18 residues. For the CDR3, the DNA is TGTGCCAGCAGTCACCAGGGGAGAGGGGCGATGGGCAATCAGCCCCAGCATTTT. Protein: CASSHQGRGAMGNQPQHF.

A few counts support this clonotype. V gene TRBV7-2 combines with J gene TRBJ2-5; TRBD2 matches at 9 bases. Germline-derived CDR1 and CDR2 are SGHTA and FQGNSA. The V gene end was trimmed by 5 bases and the J gene end by 3 bases; junction bases not matched to a gene: 7. The CDR3 runs to 15 residues. CDR3 sequence reads: CASSNRRGGEETQYF. The CDR3 DNA sequence: TGTGCCAGCAGCAACCGGCGGGGGGGCGAAGAGACCCAGTACTTC.

This clonotype turned up a few times. The rearrangement joins TRBV7-9 to TRBJ1-2, with TRBD1 as a possible D gene (5 bases). The germline V gene has CDR1 SEHNR and CDR2 FQNEAQ (reference sequence). CDR3 size: 13 residues. The V and J ends lost 2 bases and 6 bases respectively, with 10 bases between them. The CDR3 region is CASSLPGPDGYTF. The CDR3 DNA is TGTGCCAGCAGCTTACCGGGGCCCGATGGCTACACCTTC.

This clonotype appeared a few times. The rearrangement links TRBV6-2 or TRBV6-3 to TRBJ2-7; 10 nucleotides match TRBD1. Unmatched junction bases numbered 16, after V lost 6 bases and J lost 5 bases. The CDR3 has 17 residues. The V gene's germline CDR1 is MNHEY and CDR2 SVGEGT. The CDR3 region has the DNA TGTGCCAGCAGCCAGGGACAGGGGCACGTTTTTTCCGACGAGCAGTACGTC. This encodes CASSQGQGHVFSDEQYV.

This chain links TRBV20-1 with TRBJ1-5; 8 bases fit TRBD1. Germline CDR1 reads DFQATT; CDR2 reads SNEGSKA (reference sequence). The CDR3 sequence is 15 residues long. V lost 3 bases and J lost 7; bases outside the gene matches: 11. The CDR3 region has the DNA TGCAGTGCTAGGGCAGGCGGACAGGGATTCCAGCCCCAGCATTTT. Translated, it gives CSARAGGQGFQPQHF.

This chain links TRBV7-8 with TRBJ2-2; TRBD1 matches at 7 bases. The CDR3 extends over 15 amino acids. The J segment lost 1 base and the V segment lost 2 bases, leaving 1 base of the junction unmatched. Germline V lookup: CDR1 SGHVS, CDR2 FQNEAQ. CDR3 residues: CASSLYRGNTGELFF. CDR3 nucleotide sequence: TGTGCCAGCAGCTTATACAGGGGGAACACCGGGGAGCTGTTTTTT.

The sample holds a few counts of this clonotype. The chain couples TRBV4-3 to TRBJ1-1; D ambiguous. The CDR3 is 13 amino acids. Per germline, CDR1 LGHNA and CDR2 YSLEER. The V end lost 0 bases, the J end lost 4 bases, and 6 bases lay between the germline ends. CDR3 nucleotide sequence: TGCGCCAGCAGCCAAGATTATTCCACTGAAGCTTTCTTT. The encoded protein is CASSQDYSTEAFF.

The chain couples TRBV24-1 to TRBJ1-2; possibly TRBD1 for D (6 bases). This CDR3 spans 13 amino acids. Trimming took off 1 base at V and 8 bases at J, with 10 bases between the two ends. CDR1 is KGHDR, CDR2 SFDVKD, per germline. For the CDR3, the DNA is TGTGCCACCAGTGATTTAGGGGGATGCGGCTACACCTTC. It translates to CATSDLGGCGYTF.

This clonotype was counted a few times. The rearrangement links TRBV4-1 to TRBJ2-1; D may be TRBD1 (6 bases). V was shortened by 4 bases and J by 3 bases, with 13 bases between the two germline ends. The CDR3 totals 15 residues. Germline assignment: CDR1 MGHRA and CDR2 YSYEKL. CDR3 nucleotide sequence: TGCGCCAGCAGCCTACGCCGGGACAACTACAATGAGCAGTTCTTC. Translation: CASSLRRDNYNEQFF.

This chain uses TRBV6-2 or TRBV6-3 with TRBJ1-2, with D perhaps matching TRBD1 (5 bases). CDR1 MNHEY and CDR2 SVGEGT come from the germline V gene. V lost 6 bases and J lost 7, with 12 bases in between. This CDR3 contains 12 residues. The CDR3 DNA reads as TGTGCCAGCAGCCCGGAGGGGACTGGCTACACCTTC. This sequence encodes CASSPEGTGYTF.

V usage is TRBV7-2 and J usage is TRBJ2-1; 9 nucleotides agree with TRBD2. The CDR3 is 17 amino acids. The germline CDR1 and CDR2 sequences are SGHTA and FQGNSA. V dropped 6 bases and J dropped 4; count of bases not matched to a gene: 13. CDR3 nucleotides: TGTGCCAGCAGACCCCGGCGCGGGGGGGGGCGATACAATGAGCAGTTCTTC. It translates to CASRPRRGGGRYNEQFF.

This clonotype was seen only a few times. V gene TRBV4-1 combines with J gene TRBJ2-5; 8 nucleotides align to TRBD2. Germline CDR1 and CDR2: MGHRA and YSYEKL. Unmatched junction bases numbered 7, after V lost 1 base and J lost 6 bases. CDR3 length: 15 residues. In nucleotides, the CDR3 is TGCGCCAGCAGCCAAGCCCCGGGGGGGCGTCAGACCCAGTACTTC. As protein: CASSQAPGGRQTQYF.